This TCR beta chain was recovered during a study of blood T cell repertoires in COVID-19. Clones were read by immunoSEQ multiplex PCR, and TCRdb kept only the in-frame ones, dropping some. The table has fewer than 300,000 clones, roughly 90% seen once. Germline loops: CDR1 LGHDT, CDR2 YNNKEL (reference sequence). The trim removed 4 bases at V and 8 bases at J, leaving 10 bases unmatched. This CDR3 has 14 amino acids. The chain links TRBV3-1 (or the pseudogene TRBV3-2) to TRBJ1-2, with TRBD1 matching over 7 bases. This receptor was taken from a young woman with acute or convalescent COVID-19. The specimen sequenced was peripheral blood. CDR3 sequence reads: CASSPGQDLGGYTF. In nucleotides, the CDR3 is TGTGCCAGCAGCCCCGGACAGGATTTGGGCGGCTACACCTTC.